This T cell receptor (beta chain) was obtained from a study of shared clonotypes between healthy human individuals. The CDR3 covers 14 residues. Trimming pared 0 bases from V and 0 bases from J, leaving 3 bases between. Per germline, CDR1 SGHVS and CDR2 FQNEAQ. Findings and caveats of the study: Naive CD4 clonotypes were shared across several donors at roughly 5%. Generation of non-shared clonotypes was less probable than generation of clonotypes shared by all four donors.

Each sorted subset replicate got 200 ng genomic DNA, 25,000 to 30,000 genomes. Measured with immunoSEQ multiplex PCR; TCRdb has only the in-frame clones, and not every one. The sample has 450,000 to 700,000 clones, about 95% seen once. On this clone: As yet, its antigen is unknown. Distinct nucleotide sequences in the sample also encode this CDR3.

Naivety among CD8 cells was defined by CD45RO negativity and positive CCR7 selection, thereby excluding terminally differentiated effector memory CD45RA+ cells. The sequence came from a woman between 25 and 40 years old in good health. Sequenced sample: naive CD8+ T cells sorted from blood. The chain recombines TRBV7-8 with TRBJ2-1; D not resolved. The CDR3 protein is CASSLAGSYNEQFF. The DNA for the CDR3 is TGTGCCAGCAGCTTAGCTGGCTCCTACAATGAGCAGTTCTTC.